This T cell receptor (beta chain) stems from a study of T cell repertoires in cytomegalovirus infection. Study as a whole: It can be stated that public TCR beta signatures indicated CMV infection as well as a matching HLA type. Study-level points and caveats: There were HLA-C-restricted CMV-specific TCR beta clonotypes dominating the ex vivo response.

This clonotype was picked up many times. Its antigen is not known. From the reads, TCRdb called clonotypes with MiXCR, one entry per CDR3 protein. The table lists about 68,000 distinct CDR3 sequences, 22% of them singletons. Trimming stripped 4 bases from V and 0 bases from J, with 16 bases between. The CDR3 totals 17 residues. CDR1 is SGHTA, CDR2 FQGNSA, per germline. The chain carries TRBV7-2 and TRBJ2-4; tentatively, D is TRBD1 (5 bases). The sequence was collected from a human donor in good health (CMV status not recorded). Some clones in this sample may be carry-over from other donors' samples. Sequencing used PBMCs, sequenced either directly or after in vitro stimulation (not recorded which). As DNA, the CDR3 is TGTGCCAGCAGCTCGGACCGACAGATTCTAGCCAAAAACATTCAGTACTTC. It translates to CASSSDRQILAKNIQYF. Drawing the rest from reference TRBV7-2 and TRBJ2-4, the complete variable domain is GAGVSQSPSNKVTEKGKDVELRCDPISGHTALYWYRQSLGQGLEFLIYFQGNSAPDKSGLPSDRFSAERTGGSVSTLTIQRTQQEDSAVYLCASSSDRQILAKNIQYFGAGTRLSVL.